The 16 T cell receptor beta chains below all came from one sample that was sequenced in a study of T cell responses to AZD1222 COVID-19 vaccine. Profiled with immunoSEQ multiplex PCR; TCRdb holds only in-frame clones, not every one. The sample includes 90,000 to 120,000 clones, roughly 90% of them seen just once. Specimen: peripheral blood, collected 28 days after the second AZD1222 dose. Every receptor here comes from an adult who received the AZD1222 COVID-19 vaccine.

The gene calls are TRBV7-9 and TRBJ2-7; TRBD2 might be the D (6 bases). CDR3 length equals 13 residues. In germline, CDR1 is SEHNR, CDR2 FQNEAQ (reference sequence). The V gene lost 5 bases and the J gene lost 4 bases, with 12 bases spanning the gap. CDR3 DNA: TGTGCCAGCAGCCCTACGGCGGGGTACGAGCAGTACTTC. Translating gives CASSPTAGYEQYF.

V gene TRBV7-9 combines with J gene TRBJ2-7; 8 positions match TRBD1. This CDR3 region has 14 residues. The germline gives CDR1 SEHNR, CDR2 FQNEAQ (reference sequence). The V segment lost 0 bases and the J segment 4 bases; nucleotides outside the gene matches: 2. In DNA form, the CDR3 reads TGTGCCAGCAGCTTAGCAGACAGGGGTTACGAGCAGTACTTC. Protein sequence: CASSLADRGYEQYF. Full variable domain (rest looked up from reference TRBV7-9 and TRBJ2-7): DTGVSQNPRHKITKRGQNVTFRCDPISEHNRLYWYRQTLGQGPEFLTYFQNEAQLEKSRLLSDRFSAERPKGSFSTLEIQRTEQGDSAMYLCASSLADRGYEQYFGPGTRLTVT.

The rearrangement links TRBV4-1 to TRBJ1-1; 9 nucleotides line up with TRBD1. Germline V gene sequence: CDR1 MGHRA, CDR2 YSYEKL. The CDR3 is made up of 16 amino acids. Trimming cost V 1 base and J 0 bases; bases outside gene matches: 3. CDR3 sequence: CASSQVTGGMNTEAFF. The CDR3 region has the DNA TGCGCCAGCAGCCAAGTGACAGGGGGGATGAACACTGAAGCTTTCTTT.

This chain's CDR3 is CASSLRQGSYEQYF. The CDR3 nucleotides are TGTGCCAGCAGCCTCCGACAGGGATCCTACGAGCAGTACTTC. The chain has TRBV6-5 and TRBJ2-7; 7 bases map to TRBD1. The CDR3 length is 14 residues. Trimming at V came to 6 bases and at J to 1 base, leaving 6 bases not matched to a gene. Germline CDR1 and CDR2: MNHEY and SVGAGI.

This sequence joins TRBV7-3 and TRBJ1-2; 9 nucleotides agree with TRBD1. This CDR3 is built from 13 residues. The V segment lost 6 bases and the J segment 8 bases; nucleotides outside the gene matches: 7. From germline, CDR1 is SGHTA and CDR2 FQGTGA. CDR3 loop: CASRGQGAFGYTF. The CDR3 DNA reads as TGTGCCAGCAGGGGACAGGGCGCTTTCGGCTACACCTTC.

The chain employs TRBV25-1 and TRBJ2-1, with a tentative D call TRBD2 (5 bases). The CDR3 spans 15 residues. Trimming cost V 3 bases and J 10 bases, with 19 bases left between them. Germline V gives CDR1 MGHDK, CDR2 SYGVNS. CDR3 sequence (DNA): TGTGCCAGCAGTGATTTTTCGACAACCACGGGGGAGCAGTTCTTC. This gives the protein CASSDFSTTTGEQFF.

This clone has only one observation. The genes are TRBV19 and TRBJ2-7, with D perhaps being TRBD1 or TRBD2 (5 bases each). The CDR3 is 14 residues long. Germline values: CDR1 LNHDA, CDR2 SQIVND (reference sequence). V dropped 3 bases and J dropped 2 bases, with 11 bases sitting between them. CDR3 in DNA: TGTGCCAGTAGTATCCCCGGGACCCCCTACGAGCAGTACTTC. The encoded protein is CASSIPGTPYEQYF.

The chain couples TRBV9 to TRBJ2-2; D not resolved. Trimming took off 0 bases at V and 5 bases at J, with 8 bases between the two ends. Germline loops: CDR1 SGDLS, CDR2 YYNGEE. This CDR3 contains 14 residues. DNA of the CDR3: TGTGCCAGCAGCGTAGGGCAGGTGACCGGGGAGCTGTTTTTT. Translated, it gives CASSVGQVTGELFF.

This chain connects TRBV18 to TRBJ2-1; no clear D gene. The germline V gene encodes CDR1 KGHSH and CDR2 LQKENI. CDR3 size: 13 residues. Between the trimmed V and J ends, which lost 2 bases and 10 bases, there was a span of 12 bases. CDR3 in DNA: TGTGCCAGCTCACCAAGCGAAGAAGGGGAGCAGTTCTTC. Translation: CASSPSEEGEQFF.

Points on this clone: This specimen includes other DNA sequences encoding the same CDR3. DNA for the CDR3: TGCGCCAGCAGCTTGGCAGGGCGCTCACCCCTCCACTTT. It encodes CASSLAGRSPLHF. This sequence joins TRBV5-1 and TRBJ1-6, with D possibly TRBD1 on 5 matching bases. The CDR3 covers 13 residues. The V end was cut by 0 bases, the J end by 10 bases, with 8 bases between. CDR1 SGHRS and CDR2 YFSETQ come from the germline V gene.

V usage is TRBV5-1 and J usage is TRBJ1-1; 7 positions agree with TRBD1. CDR3 length: 16 residues. The V gene end was trimmed by 4 bases and the J gene end by 1 base; junction bases not matched to a gene: 10. Germline values: CDR1 SGHRS, CDR2 YFSETQ. CDR3 DNA: TGCGCCAGCAGCGTCCAGGGGGGAATGGGGAACACTGAAGCTTTCTTT. The encoded protein is CASSVQGGMGNTEAFF.

V usage is TRBV30 and J usage is TRBJ2-7; 7 bases fit TRBD2. The CDR3 spans 16 residues. CDR1 and CDR2 from the germline V gene are GTSNPN and SVGIG (reference sequence). V lost 0 bases, J lost 0 bases, and 8 bases stayed unmatched. The CDR3: CAWSVRVGGSSYEQYF. The DNA for the CDR3 is TGTGCCTGGAGTGTACGGGTGGGGGGGAGCTCCTACGAGCAGTACTTC.

V and J are TRBV5-1 and TRBJ2-3, with D possibly being TRBD2 (5 bases). The length of the CDR3 is 15 residues. CDR1 and CDR2 from the germline V gene are SGHRS and YFSETQ. Deletions cut 4 bases from V and 6 bases from J, with 18 bases between. In DNA form, the CDR3 reads TGCGCCAGCAGCACCCGGGGAACAGAGCGCGATACGCAGTATTTT. It codes for CASSTRGTERDTQYF.

The chain is built from TRBV9 and TRBJ1-6; 8 bases agree with TRBD1. This CDR3 contains 14 residues. The V gene's germline CDR1 is SGDLS and CDR2 YYNGEE. Trimming at V came to 8 bases and at J to 10 bases, leaving 11 bases not matched to a gene. CDR3 loop: CASLGQGERSPLHF. The CDR3, as DNA: TGTGCCAGTCTCGGACAGGGAGAAAGGTCACCCCTCCACTTT.

The V call is TRBV5-8, the J call TRBJ1-2; D possibly corresponds to TRBD1 (5 bases). The CDR3 extends over 13 amino acids. V lost 3 bases and J 6 bases, leaving 12 bases between the germline ends. The germline V gene has CDR1 SGHTS and CDR2 YDEGEE. In DNA, the CDR3 is TGTGCCAGCAGCTCTAGACAGCCAAATGGCTACACCTTC. Translation: CASSSRQPNGYTF.

On this clone: A read error may account for a junction end that differs from germline. The rearrangement links TRBV9 to TRBJ1-3; 8 nucleotides align to TRBD1. The CDR3 length is 18 residues. Germline lookup yields CDR1 SGDLS and CDR2 YYNGEE. The CDR3 here is CASSDRGGSPGSGNPIYF. DNA for the CDR3: TGTGCCAGCAGTGACAGGGGAGGTTCACCCGGCTCTGGAAACCCCATATATTTT.